The source of this TCR beta chain is a study of early T cells in non-severe SARS-CoV-2 infection. V was cut by 4 bases and J by 1 base, with 14 bases left in between. The CDR3 is made up of 15 amino acids. Germline V gives CDR1 SGHRS, CDR2 YFSETQ. MiXCR was run by TCRdb on the 5' RACE reads, yielding one entry per CDR3 protein. The sample includes about 130,000 distinct CDR3 sequences, 14% to 15% seen only once; the top ten take about a fifth. In this sample, this clonotype turned up many times. The chain carries TRBV5-1 and TRBJ1-1, with D possibly being TRBD1 (6 bases). Sequenced input: whole blood. This receptor was identified in an adult who was a healthcare worker with PCR-confirmed SARS-CoV-2 infection or an uninfected control (not recorded which). The CDR3 DNA sequence: TGCGCCAGCAGCCGCTCTGGGGGGCAGAACACTGAAGCTTTCTTT. It specifies CASSRSGGQNTEAFF.